This T cell receptor (beta chain) is drawn from a study of T cells expressing NK-cell markers. Whole-study context: Sequencing covered eight donors, seven HCMV-seropositive and one seronegative.

TCRdb reprocessed the 5' RACE reads; each CDR3 protein has one entry and no DNA is given. Its clone listing holds about 260,000 distinct CDR3 sequences. The CDR3 sequence is 13 residues long. The clonotype comes from a woman aged 18 to 75 in good health. The rearrangement joins TRBV12-3 or TRBV12-4 to TRBJ1-6; TCRdb indicates TRBD1, and absent DNA this call remains unverified. Sequenced material: blood T cells: a sorted CD56 or NKG2C T cell subset, CD4+ or CD8+ T cells, or bulk PBMC T cells (not recorded which). CDR3 sequence reads: CASSFRERAPLHF.